The next 27 T cell receptor beta chains were all read from a single sample in a study of T cells in Graves' hyperthyroidism and ophthalmopathy. The TCR beta CDR3 regions underwent amplification using RNA transcripts as the source. First-round RT-PCR with HTBI primers amplified the TCR CDR3 region. TCRdb independently ran MiXCR on the multiplex PCR reads; one entry per CDR3 protein. The table shows approximately 320,000 distinct CDR3 sequences, with over 15% occurring only once. Material: blood. These receptor sequences come from a man aged 25 to 40 with Graves' hyperthyroidism.

There are many counts of this clonotype. The genes are TRBV2 and TRBJ2-7; 8 nucleotides agree with TRBD2. Losses at the gene ends were 6 bases for V and 7 bases for J; bases not matched to a gene: 8. CDR1 and CDR2 from the germline V gene are SNHLY and FYNNEI. The CDR3 spans 13 residues. Here the CDR3 DNA reads TGTGCCAGCAGCGTCGGACTAGCCTTAGAGCAGTACTTC. It specifies CASSVGLALEQYF.

Ten or more counts support this clonotype. The chain uses TRBV12-3 or TRBV12-4 and TRBJ2-3; D is unclear. Trimming cost V 3 bases and J 5 bases, with 15 bases left between them. This CDR3 region has 15 residues. The CDR3 DNA reads TGTGCCAGCAGTTTTGAACCGGGTGTCATAGATACGCAGTATTTT. Translation: CASSFEPGVIDTQYF.

This clonotype was picked up a small number of times. The rearrangement links TRBV10-3 to TRBJ1-6; 7 nucleotides agree with TRBD1. This CDR3 contains 13 residues. V shed 8 bases, J shed 10 bases, and the junction held 8 bases outside the gene matches. CDR1 and CDR2 (germline): ENHRY, SYGVKD. The CDR3 nucleotides read TGTGCCATCGGAGACAGGGAAGAATCACCCCTCCACTTT. Translated, it gives CAIGDREESPLHF.

V is TRBV13 and J is TRBJ1-1; D not certain. CDR1 is PRHDT, CDR2 FYEKMQ, per germline (reference sequence). Trimming took off 0 bases at V and 1 base at J, with 12 bases between the two ends. The CDR3 is made up of 16 amino acids. The CDR3 loop reads CASSLGPEGGNTEAFF. CDR3 in DNA: TGTGCCAGCAGCTTAGGCCCTGAGGGAGGGAACACTGAAGCTTTCTTT.

The chain combines TRBV5-1 with TRBJ1-1, with D unresolved. This CDR3 spans 13 amino acids. From germline, CDR1 is SGHRS and CDR2 YFSETQ. With 4 bases removed from V and 4 bases from J, the gap between germline ends came to 11 bases. CDR3 DNA sequence: TGCGCCAGCAGCCCCGCCGACCTCACTGAAGCTTTCTTT. It encodes CASSPADLTEAFF.

The chain recombines TRBV7-2 with TRBJ2-1; TRBD2 aligns across 9 bases. Trimming cost V 8 bases and J 15 bases; bases outside gene matches: 14. This CDR3 is 13 amino acids long. Germline lookup yields CDR1 SGHTA and CDR2 FQGNSA. The CDR3 region is CASEPALAGLPFF. The CDR3 DNA reads as TGTGCCAGCGAGCCCGCCCTAGCGGGATTGCCGTTCTTC. Full variable domain (outside the CDR3, taken from reference TRBV7-2 and TRBJ2-1): GAGVSQSPSNKVTEKGKDVELRCDPISGHTALYWYRQSLGQGLEFLIYFQGNSAPDKSGLPSDRFSAERTGGSVSTLTIQRTQQEDSAVYLCASEPALAGLPFFGPGTRLTVL.

This clonotype was observed a handful of times. This sequence joins TRBV4-1 and TRBJ2-1, with D perhaps assigned TRBD1 or TRBD2 (5 bases each). The germline V gene has CDR1 MGHRA and CDR2 YSYEKL. Trimming took off 8 bases at V and 5 bases at J, with 19 bases between the two ends. CDR3 length: 15 residues. DNA of the CDR3: TGCGCCAGCTCGCAAAGGGACGCCGCCGACAATGAGCAGTTCTTC. Translation: CASSQRDAADNEQFF.

This clonotype showed up many times. The V and J genes are TRBV6-5 and TRBJ1-6; TRBD1 agrees at 7 bases. The CDR3 has 15 residues. Germline V gives CDR1 MNHEY, CDR2 SVGAGI. V shed 0 bases, J shed 8 bases, and the junction held 4 bases outside the gene matches. As DNA, the CDR3 is TGTGCCAGCAGTTACTCGACCGGACAGGATTCACCCCTCCACTTT. This codes for CASSYSTGQDSPLHF.

This clonotype has just one count. Here the CDR3 reads CAKKRGVDQPQHF. The CDR3 DNA reads TGCGCCAAAAAAAGGGGGGTCGATCAGCCCCAGCATTTT. This sequence joins TRBV10-1 and TRBJ1-5; a possible D gene is TRBD1 (6 bases). Germline loops: CDR1 WNHNN, CDR2 SYGVQD (reference sequence). CDR3 size: 13 residues. V lost 10 bases and J 5 bases, leaving 15 bases between the germline ends.

The J gene is TRBJ2-2, the V gene TRBV4-2; D not certain. This CDR3 is built from 12 residues. The V gene lost 1 base and the J gene lost 7 bases, with 4 bases spanning the gap. Per the germline V gene, CDR1 is LGHNA and CDR2 is YNFKEQ. CDR3 in DNA: TGTGCCAGCAGCCAAGGGAACGGGGAGCTGTTTTTT. It translates to CASSQGNGELFF.

This clonotype has more than one count but fewer than ten. V usage is TRBV5-5 and J usage is TRBJ2-1; possibly TRBD1 or TRBD2 for D (5 bases each). V was clipped by 3 bases and J by 4 bases, with 14 bases between them. The CDR3 is 15 residues long. Germline values: CDR1 SGHKS, CDR2 YYEKEE (reference sequence). CDR3 bases: TGTGCCAGCAGCTCAATCGGGGCGGTTTACAATGAGCAGTTCTTC. Amino acid sequence: CASSSIGAVYNEQFF.

This clonotype was counted many times. V and J are TRBV20-1 and TRBJ2-5; TRBD2 matches 8 bases. The length of the CDR3 is 14 residues. Germline lookup yields CDR1 DFQATT and CDR2 SNEGSKA (reference sequence). V was clipped by 0 bases and J by 4 bases; unmatched bases: 4. In nucleotides, the CDR3 is TGCAGTGCTAGAGATGTCCTAGCGGGAGAGACCCAGTACTTC. Encoded protein: CSARDVLAGETQYF.

The V gene is TRBV14, the J gene TRBJ2-3, with D unclear. The CDR3 contains 17 residues. The V and J ends lost 0 bases and 0 bases respectively, with 13 bases between them. Germline assignment: CDR1 SGHDN and CDR2 FVKESK. The DNA of the CDR3 is TGTGCCAGCAGCCAAGAATTGGCGGATGTTAGCACAGATACGCAGTATTTT. The encoded protein is CASSQELADVSTDTQYF.

The chain combines TRBV19 with TRBJ2-3; tentatively, D is TRBD1 (5 bases). This CDR3 spans 15 amino acids. V lost 8 bases to trimming and J lost 0 bases, with 15 bases between them. The germline gives CDR1 LNHDA, CDR2 SQIVND (reference sequence). CDR3 residues: CASQGWYSSTDTQYF. The CDR3 bases are TGTGCCAGTCAGGGCTGGTACTCTAGCACAGATACGCAGTATTTT.

The genes are TRBV6-1 and TRBJ2-7; D gene unclear. The germline gives CDR1 MNHNS, CDR2 SASEGT. Trimming cost V 5 bases and J 2 bases, with 13 bases left between them. There are 14 residues in the CDR3. The CDR3 sequence: CASSKSIGPYEQYF. The DNA of the CDR3 is TGTGCCAGCAGTAAATCCATAGGTCCCTACGAGCAGTACTTC.

At least ten counts were recorded for this clonotype. The CDR3 here is CASSADRGEIETQYF. The DNA for the CDR3 is TGTGCCAGCAGCGCCGACAGGGGTGAAATCGAGACCCAGTACTTC. The chain carries TRBV2 and TRBJ2-5, with 8 nucleotides matching TRBD1. Trimming at V came to 6 bases and at J to 5 bases, leaving 11 bases not matched to a gene. Per the germline V gene, CDR1 is SNHLY and CDR2 is FYNNEI. There are 15 residues in the CDR3.

This clonotype was observed many times. The genes are TRBV20-1 and TRBJ1-4; TRBD1 matches at 9 bases. Trimming at V came to 5 bases and at J to 4 bases, leaving 5 bases not matched to a gene. Germline CDR1 DFQATT, CDR2 SNEGSKA (reference sequence). There are 14 residues in the CDR3. The CDR3, as DNA: TGCAGTGCTGGTCCGGGACAGGGTAATGAAAAACTGTTTTTT. This codes for CSAGPGQGNEKLFF.

The CDR3 coding sequence is TGTGCCAGTAGTAGGGTATCGAAGCAGTTCTTC. This gives the protein CASSRVSKQFF. V is TRBV19 and J is TRBJ2-1; D call uncertain. The CDR3 runs to 11 residues. Germline CDR1 LNHDA, CDR2 SQIVND (reference sequence). The V end lost 4 bases, the J end lost 11 bases, and 9 bases lay between the germline ends.

This chain connects TRBV29-1 to TRBJ2-1; D is unresolved. V lost 4 bases to trimming and J lost 6 bases, with 10 bases between them. There are 12 residues in the CDR3. Germline CDR1 SQVTM, CDR2 ANQGSEA. The CDR3 DNA follows: TGCAGCGTTGCAGGCCGGACCAATGAGCAGTTCTTC. This translates into CSVAGRTNEQFF.

This clonotype was recorded at least ten times. The chain carries TRBV27 and TRBJ2-7; 8 bases are shared with TRBD1. V shed 3 bases, J shed 6 bases, and the junction held 7 bases outside the gene matches. CDR1 MNHEY and CDR2 SMNVEV come from the germline V gene (reference sequence). CDR3 size: 14 residues. CDR3 amino acids: CASSFGTGVGEQYF. Written as DNA, the CDR3 is TGTGCCAGCAGTTTTGGGACAGGCGTGGGCGAGCAGTACTTC.

V usage is TRBV4-1 and J usage is TRBJ1-3, with a weak D call TRBD1 (5 bases). The V gene's germline CDR1 is MGHRA and CDR2 YSYEKL. The CDR3 is 16 residues long. Trimming shortened V by 3 bases and J by 1 base, and 13 bases separated the two germline ends. The CDR3 protein is CASSQLGQGSGNTIYF. The CDR3 DNA reads as TGCGCCAGCAGCCAGCTAGGCCAGGGATCTGGAAACACCATATATTTT.

At least ten counts were recorded for this clonotype. V gene TRBV5-1 combines with J gene TRBJ1-4; TRBD1 agrees at 8 bases. The V gene end was trimmed by 4 bases and the J gene end by 10 bases; junction bases not matched to a gene: 9. Per germline, CDR1 SGHRS and CDR2 YFSETQ. The CDR3 runs to 14 residues. CDR3 bases: TGCGCCAGCAGCATCGGACAGGGAGCGGGAAAACTGTTTTTT. Amino acids: CASSIGQGAGKLFF.

This clonotype occurred many times. The rearrangement links TRBV5-1 to TRBJ2-1, with D maybe TRBD2 (6 bases). Germline V gene sequence: CDR1 SGHRS, CDR2 YFSETQ. The CDR3 length is 15 residues. Trimming took 7 bases from V and 7 from J, leaving 21 bases between them. This chain's CDR3 is CASSNGGLGGNEQFF. CDR3 in DNA: TGCGCCAGCTCCAACGGGGGACTTGGGGGGAATGAGCAGTTCTTC.

This clonotype was counted between two and nine times. The gene calls are TRBV19 and TRBJ1-5, with a tentative D call TRBD1 (6 bases). V was trimmed by 3 bases and J by 4 bases, leaving 13 bases between them. CDR1 is LNHDA, CDR2 SQIVND, per germline (reference sequence). The CDR3 is made up of 15 amino acids. CDR3 residues: CASSITGGGNQPQHF. As DNA, the CDR3 is TGTGCCAGTAGTATTACTGGGGGCGGAAATCAGCCCCAGCATTTT.

This clonotype was counted at least ten times. The CDR3 sequence: CASSTAPGESVADTQYF. The CDR3 nucleotides read TGTGCCAGTTCTACAGCTCCGGGAGAGTCCGTGGCAGATACGCAGTATTTT. The chain couples TRBV7-9 to TRBJ2-3; D is perhaps TRBD2 (6 bases). This CDR3 spans 17 amino acids. Trimming removed 9 bases from V and 4 bases from J, with 26 bases in between. Germline V lookup: CDR1 SEHNR, CDR2 FQNEAQ (reference sequence). Looking up the rest from reference TRBV7-9 and TRBJ2-3 gives the full variable domain: DTGVSQNPRHKITKRGQNVTFRCDPISEHNRLYWYRQTLGQGPEFLTYFQNEAQLEKSRLLSDRFSAERPKGSFSTLEIQRTEQGDSAMYLCASSTAPGESVADTQYFGPGTRLTVL.

V usage is TRBV6-5 and J usage is TRBJ2-2, with D unclear. Germline CDR1 reads MNHEY; CDR2 reads SVGAGI. The CDR3 contains 16 residues. Trimming removed 4 bases from V and 4 bases from J, with 16 bases in between. The CDR3 reads CASSSADPVPTGELFF. The CDR3 coding sequence is TGTGCCAGCAGTTCCGCCGACCCAGTCCCCACCGGGGAGCTGTTTTTT.

Details on this clonotype: A read error may explain this, as a much larger clone is one base away. This chain links TRBV5-1 with TRBJ2-3, with D perhaps TRBD2 (5 bases). Trimming shortened V by 4 bases and J by 6 bases, and 18 bases separated the two germline ends. The germline V gene encodes CDR1 SGHRS and CDR2 YFSETQ. The CDR3 runs 15 residues. The CDR3 loop reads CASSATGIFGDTQYF. As DNA, the CDR3 is TGCGCCAGCAGCGCCACCGGGATTTTCGGCGATACGCAGTATTTT. Full variable domain (remainder filled in from reference TRBV5-1 and TRBJ2-3): KAGVTQTPRYLIKTRGQQVTLSCSPISGHRSVSWYQQTPGQGLQFLFEYFSETQRNKGNFPGRFSGRQFSNSRSEMNVSTLELGDSALYLCASSATGIFGDTQYFGPGTRLTVL.